The T cell receptor (beta chain) described here comes from a study of blood T cell repertoires in COVID-19 (TCRdb year 2020). In terms of the full investigation: The collaborator samples originated in the United States, Italy and Spain and spanned the acute and convalescent phases of COVID-19. The prospective study material was composed of cDNA or gDNA derived from T cells, B-cell-depleted T cells, or PBMCs. Deeply sampled blood TCRbeta repertoires from subjects exposed to, actively infected with, or recovered from COVID-19 were included in the dataset. The repertoires were released in a freely available public database intended as a resource for research on the immune response to SARS-CoV-2. The samples were drawn from the first 160 participants of the ongoing ImmuneRACE study and from some 1,300 subjects provided by 6 global collaborators. Nearly every sample came with metadata listing a de-identified subject ID, COVID-19 status, age in years and sex. Where available, HLA class I and class II types were taken from metadata supplied by the sample provider and were not determined by assay-based typing.

With regard to this clone: The specificity of this receptor is unknown. There are no base qualities to consult, and no much larger clone falls within one base.

TCRbeta CDR3 regions were amplified from genomic DNA using the immunoSEQ Assay, a bias-controlled multiplex PCR. The paper's data handling went like this. Nucleated cell counts per sample were estimated from amplification of reference gene primers within the assay. To quantify the absolute abundance of each unique TCRbeta CDR3 rearrangement, sequence reads were collapsed and filtered. For each sample, productive Simpson clonality was calculated as the square root of Simpson's diversity index across productive rearrangements. This immuneACCESS table, as held by TCRdb, lists in-frame sequences with V and J called but not all clones. Of the missing ones, under half trace to an unresolved V gene in checked studies; the others have no known cause. V and J calls and clone size are copied from that table; D and trimming were computed from the DNA. This sample is represented by 200,000 to 250,000 clones; about 86% of them were singletons. The ten biggest clones cover over 3% of the sample.

Per the germline V gene, SGHTA is the CDR1 and FQGTGA is the CDR2. The CDR3 numbers 13 residues from cysteine through phenylalanine. Just CDR3 DNA is preserved here, 39 bases in frame from base 1. The V and J ends are trimmed by 8 bases and 3 bases, leaving 13 bases between them. The study at large found these results: The amount of clinical and demographic metadata varied by source and participant and was provided uncurated.

A second Seattle source provided samples from volunteer blood donors who had recovered from COVID-19. Each collaborating institution followed its own protocols to collect whole blood in K2EDTA tubes. For TCRbeta analysis, collaborators shipped samples in one of three forms: frozen whole blood, isolated PBMCs, or DNA extracted from either of those sample types. What was sequenced was peripheral blood. The V gene is TRBV7-3 and the J gene is TRBJ1-1; TRBD1 might be the D gene, on 5 matching bases. This clonotype was obtained from a woman in her thirties who had recovered from COVID-19. The CDR3 amino acid sequence is: CASSRGSDTEAFF. The DNA is as follows: TGTGCCAGCTCACGGGGGTCGGACACTGAAGCTTTCTTT.